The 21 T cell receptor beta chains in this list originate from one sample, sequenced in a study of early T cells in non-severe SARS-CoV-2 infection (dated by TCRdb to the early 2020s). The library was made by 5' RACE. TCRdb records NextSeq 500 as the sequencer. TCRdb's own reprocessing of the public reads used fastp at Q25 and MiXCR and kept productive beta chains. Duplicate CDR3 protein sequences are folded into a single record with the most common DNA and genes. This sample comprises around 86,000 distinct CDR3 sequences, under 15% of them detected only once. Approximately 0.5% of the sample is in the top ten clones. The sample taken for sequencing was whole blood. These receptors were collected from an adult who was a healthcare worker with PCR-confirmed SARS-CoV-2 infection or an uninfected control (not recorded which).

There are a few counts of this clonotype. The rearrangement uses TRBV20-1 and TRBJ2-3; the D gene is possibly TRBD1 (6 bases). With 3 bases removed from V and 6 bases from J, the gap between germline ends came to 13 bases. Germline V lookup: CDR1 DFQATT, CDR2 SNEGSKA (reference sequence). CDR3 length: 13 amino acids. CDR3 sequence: CSASDRPRDTQYF. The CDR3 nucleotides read TGCAGTGCTAGCGACAGGCCGAGGGATACGCAGTATTTT.

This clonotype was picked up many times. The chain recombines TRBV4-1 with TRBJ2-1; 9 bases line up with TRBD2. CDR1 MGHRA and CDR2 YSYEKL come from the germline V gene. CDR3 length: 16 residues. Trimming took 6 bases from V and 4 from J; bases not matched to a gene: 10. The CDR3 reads CASSLTSLAGYNEQFF. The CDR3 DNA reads TGCGCCAGCAGTCTCACATCCCTAGCGGGGTACAATGAGCAGTTCTTC.

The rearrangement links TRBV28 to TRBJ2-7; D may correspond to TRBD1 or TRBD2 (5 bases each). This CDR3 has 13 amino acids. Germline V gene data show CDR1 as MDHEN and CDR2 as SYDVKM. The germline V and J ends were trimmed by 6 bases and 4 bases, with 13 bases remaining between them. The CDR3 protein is CASSPPRGYEQYV. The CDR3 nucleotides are TGTGCCAGCAGCCCCCCGAGGGGTTACGAGCAGTACGTC.

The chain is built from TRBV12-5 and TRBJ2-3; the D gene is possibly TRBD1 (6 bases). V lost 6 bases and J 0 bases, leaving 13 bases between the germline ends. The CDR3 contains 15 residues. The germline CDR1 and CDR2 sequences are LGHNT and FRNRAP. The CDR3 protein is CASGRDRPSTDTQYF. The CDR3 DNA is TGTGCTAGTGGCCGCGACAGGCCCAGCACAGATACGCAGTATTTT.

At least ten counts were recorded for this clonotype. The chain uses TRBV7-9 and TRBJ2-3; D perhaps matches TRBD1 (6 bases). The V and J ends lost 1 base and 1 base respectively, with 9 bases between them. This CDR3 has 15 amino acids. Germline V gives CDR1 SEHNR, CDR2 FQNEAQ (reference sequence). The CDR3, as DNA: TGTGCCAGCAGCTTAGAGGCAGGGGGCACAGATACGCAGTATTTT. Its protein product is CASSLEAGGTDTQYF.

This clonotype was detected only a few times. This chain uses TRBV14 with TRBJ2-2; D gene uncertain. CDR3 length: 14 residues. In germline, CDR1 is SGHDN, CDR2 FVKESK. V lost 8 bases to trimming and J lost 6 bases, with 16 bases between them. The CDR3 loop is CASATLTGAGELFF. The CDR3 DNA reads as TGTGCCAGCGCCACTCTAACGGGCGCCGGGGAGCTGTTTTTT.

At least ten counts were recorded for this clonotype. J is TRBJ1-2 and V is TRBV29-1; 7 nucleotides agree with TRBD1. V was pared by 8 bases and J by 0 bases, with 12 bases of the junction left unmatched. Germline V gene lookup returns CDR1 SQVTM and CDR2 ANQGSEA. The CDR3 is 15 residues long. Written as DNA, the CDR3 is TGCAGCACTGAGGGACAGACTAACCCTAACTATGGCTACACCTTC. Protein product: CSTEGQTNPNYGYTF.

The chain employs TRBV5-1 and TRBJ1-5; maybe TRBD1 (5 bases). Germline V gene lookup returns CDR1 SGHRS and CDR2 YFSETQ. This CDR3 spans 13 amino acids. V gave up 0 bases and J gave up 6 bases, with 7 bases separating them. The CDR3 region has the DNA TGCGCCAGCAGCTTGGAAGGGGTTCAGCCCCAGCATTTT. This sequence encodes CASSLEGVQPQHF. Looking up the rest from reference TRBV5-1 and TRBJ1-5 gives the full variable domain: KAGVTQTPRYLIKTRGQQVTLSCSPISGHRSVSWYQQTPGQGLQFLFEYFSETQRNKGNFPGRFSGRQFSNSRSEMNVSTLELGDSALYLCASSLEGVQPQHFGDGTRLSIL.

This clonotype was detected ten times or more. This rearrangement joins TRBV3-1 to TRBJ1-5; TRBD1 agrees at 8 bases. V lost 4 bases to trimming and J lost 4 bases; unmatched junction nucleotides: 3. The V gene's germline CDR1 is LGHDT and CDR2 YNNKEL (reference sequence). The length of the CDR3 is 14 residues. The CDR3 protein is CASSLRQGNQPQHF. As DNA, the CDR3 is TGTGCCAGCAGCCTACGACAGGGGAATCAGCCCCAGCATTTT.

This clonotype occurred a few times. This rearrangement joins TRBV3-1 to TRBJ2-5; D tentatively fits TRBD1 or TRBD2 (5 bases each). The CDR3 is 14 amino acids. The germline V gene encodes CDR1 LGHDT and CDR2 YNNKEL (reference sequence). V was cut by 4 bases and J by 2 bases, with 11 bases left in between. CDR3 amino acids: CASSRGRYQETQYF. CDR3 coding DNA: TGTGCCAGCAGCCGGGGACGGTATCAAGAGACCCAGTACTTC.

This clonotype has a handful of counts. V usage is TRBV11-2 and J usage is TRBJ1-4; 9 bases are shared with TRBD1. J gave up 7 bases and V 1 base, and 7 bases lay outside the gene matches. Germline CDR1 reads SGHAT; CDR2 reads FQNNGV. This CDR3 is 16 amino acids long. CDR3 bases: TGTGCCAGCAGCTTAGCCGGACAGGGGACGGGTGAAAAACTGTTTTTT. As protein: CASSLAGQGTGEKLFF.

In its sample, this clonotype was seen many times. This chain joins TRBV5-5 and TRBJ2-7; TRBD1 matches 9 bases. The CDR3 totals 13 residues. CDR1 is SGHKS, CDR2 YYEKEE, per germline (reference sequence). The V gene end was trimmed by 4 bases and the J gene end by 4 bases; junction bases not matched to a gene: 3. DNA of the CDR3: TGTGCCAGCAGCGTGGACAGGGGTTACGAGCAGTACGTC. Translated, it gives CASSVDRGYEQYV.

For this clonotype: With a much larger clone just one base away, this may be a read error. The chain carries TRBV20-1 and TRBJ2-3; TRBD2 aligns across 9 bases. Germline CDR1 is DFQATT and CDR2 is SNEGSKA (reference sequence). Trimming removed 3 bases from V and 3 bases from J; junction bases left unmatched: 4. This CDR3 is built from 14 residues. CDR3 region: CSASLAGMTDTQYF. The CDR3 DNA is TGCAGTGCTAGCCTAGCGGGGATGACAGATACGCAGTATTTT.

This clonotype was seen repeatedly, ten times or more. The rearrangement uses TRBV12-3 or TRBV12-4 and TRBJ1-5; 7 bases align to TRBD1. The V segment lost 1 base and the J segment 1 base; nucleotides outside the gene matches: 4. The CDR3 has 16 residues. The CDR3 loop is CASSLDRGGSNQPQHF. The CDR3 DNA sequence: TGTGCCAGCAGTTTAGACAGGGGTGGGAGCAATCAGCCCCAGCATTTT.

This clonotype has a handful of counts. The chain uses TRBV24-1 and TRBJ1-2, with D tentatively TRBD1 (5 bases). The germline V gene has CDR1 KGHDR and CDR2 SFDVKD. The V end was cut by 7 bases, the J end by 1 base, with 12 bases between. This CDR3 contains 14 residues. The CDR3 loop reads CATSRDDFNYGYTF. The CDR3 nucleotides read TGTGCCACCAGCAGGGACGACTTTAACTATGGCTACACCTTC.

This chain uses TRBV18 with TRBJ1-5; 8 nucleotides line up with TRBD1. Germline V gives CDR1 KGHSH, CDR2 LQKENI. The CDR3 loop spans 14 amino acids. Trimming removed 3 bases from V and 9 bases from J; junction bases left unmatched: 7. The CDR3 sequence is CASSPGQADGPQHF. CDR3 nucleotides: TGTGCCAGCTCACCGGGACAGGCCGATGGGCCCCAGCATTTT.

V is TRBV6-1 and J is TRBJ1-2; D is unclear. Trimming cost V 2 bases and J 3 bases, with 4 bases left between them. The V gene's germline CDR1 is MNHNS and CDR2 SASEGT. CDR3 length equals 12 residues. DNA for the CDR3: TGTGCCAGCAGTGAAATATACTATGGCTACACCTTC. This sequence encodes CASSEIYYGYTF.

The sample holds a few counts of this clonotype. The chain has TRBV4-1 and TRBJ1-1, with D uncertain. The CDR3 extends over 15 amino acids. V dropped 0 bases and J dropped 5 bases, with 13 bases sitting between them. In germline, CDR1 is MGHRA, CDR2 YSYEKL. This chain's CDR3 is CASSQEGLLPTEAFF. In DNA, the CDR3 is TGCGCCAGCAGCCAAGAAGGACTTCTCCCTACTGAAGCTTTCTTT.

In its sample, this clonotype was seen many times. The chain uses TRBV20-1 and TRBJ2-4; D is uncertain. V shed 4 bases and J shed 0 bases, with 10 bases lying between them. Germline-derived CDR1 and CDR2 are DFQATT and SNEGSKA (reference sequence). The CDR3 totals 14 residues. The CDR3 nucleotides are TGCAGTGCTAAGCACCGACTAGCCAAAAACATTCAGTACTTC. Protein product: CSAKHRLAKNIQYF.

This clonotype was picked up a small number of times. CDR3 nucleotide sequence: TGTGCCAGCAGACCGGGACTAGCGGGCTCCTACAATGAGCAGTTCTTC. Protein sequence: CASRPGLAGSYNEQFF. This chain links TRBV12-3 or TRBV12-4 with TRBJ2-1; 12 nucleotides agree with TRBD2. This CDR3 has 16 residues. V lost 6 bases to trimming and J lost 0 bases; unmatched junction nucleotides: 3.

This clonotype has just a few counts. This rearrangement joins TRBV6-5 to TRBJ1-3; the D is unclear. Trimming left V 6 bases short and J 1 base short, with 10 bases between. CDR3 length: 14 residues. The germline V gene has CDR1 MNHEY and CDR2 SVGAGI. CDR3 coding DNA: TGTGCCAGCAGGTCTTACGGTTCTGGAAACACCATATATTTT. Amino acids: CASRSYGSGNTIYF.